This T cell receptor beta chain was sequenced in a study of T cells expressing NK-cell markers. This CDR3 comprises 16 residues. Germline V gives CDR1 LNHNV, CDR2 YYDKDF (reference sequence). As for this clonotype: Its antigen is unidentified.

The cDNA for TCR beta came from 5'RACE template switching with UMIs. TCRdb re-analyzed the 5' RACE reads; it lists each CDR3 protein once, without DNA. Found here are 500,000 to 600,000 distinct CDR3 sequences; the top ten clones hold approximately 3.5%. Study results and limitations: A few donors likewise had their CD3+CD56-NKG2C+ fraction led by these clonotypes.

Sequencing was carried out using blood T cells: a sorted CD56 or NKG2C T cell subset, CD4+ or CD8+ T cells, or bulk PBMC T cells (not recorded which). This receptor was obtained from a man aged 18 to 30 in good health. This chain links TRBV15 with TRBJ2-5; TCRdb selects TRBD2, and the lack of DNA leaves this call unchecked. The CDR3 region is CATSRESGLGKETQYF.